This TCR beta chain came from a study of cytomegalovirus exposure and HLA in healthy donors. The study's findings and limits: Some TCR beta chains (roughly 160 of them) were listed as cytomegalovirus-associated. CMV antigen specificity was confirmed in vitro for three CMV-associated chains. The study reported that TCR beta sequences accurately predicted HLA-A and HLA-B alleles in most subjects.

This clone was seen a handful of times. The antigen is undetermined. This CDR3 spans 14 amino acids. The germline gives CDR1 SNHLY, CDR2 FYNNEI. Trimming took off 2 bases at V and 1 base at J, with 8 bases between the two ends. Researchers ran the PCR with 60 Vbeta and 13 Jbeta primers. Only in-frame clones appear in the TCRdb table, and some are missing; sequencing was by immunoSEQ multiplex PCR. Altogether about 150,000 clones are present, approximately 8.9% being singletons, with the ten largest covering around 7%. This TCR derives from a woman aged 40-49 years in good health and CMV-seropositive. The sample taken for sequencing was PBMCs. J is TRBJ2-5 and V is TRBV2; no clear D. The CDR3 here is CASSELLRQETQYF. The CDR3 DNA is TGTGCCAGCAGTGAACTGCTACGCCAAGAGACCCAGTACTTC.